These 28 T cell receptor beta chains were all obtained from the same sample, sequenced in a study of beta chain features in type 1 diabetes. Regarding the study as a whole: There was a moderate but significant shortening of TCRB CDR3s in all four CD4+ subsets of Type 1 diabetes patients.

Which antigens these TCRs recognize remains unknown. The sequenced template was cDNA made from the entire isolated RNA. Sequenced by immunoSEQ multiplex PCR; TCRdb stores in-frame clones only, minus some. The sample carries 350,000 to 450,000 clones, roughly 12% recorded once. The sequencing input was naive CD4+ T cells from blood. These receptor sequences come from a woman under 30 with type 1 diabetes.

The table lists this clone with a few counts. Here the CDR3 DNA reads TGTGCCAGCAGTATGGGACAAATCAAAAACATTCAGTACTTC. It encodes CASSMGQIKNIQYF. The gene calls are TRBV27 and TRBJ2-4; a possible D gene is TRBD1 (6 bases). Trimming left V 5 bases short and J 3 bases short, with 11 bases between. The CDR3 spans 14 residues. Germline V gene data show CDR1 as MNHEY and CDR2 as SMNVEV (reference sequence).

J is TRBJ1-1 and V is TRBV5-6; the match to TRBD1 covers 11 bases. The ends lost 7 bases at V and 7 bases at J; junction bases unmatched: 9. The germline V gene has CDR1 SGHDT and CDR2 YYEEEE. This CDR3 contains 14 residues. CDR3 in DNA: TGTGCCAGCGAGAGGACAGGGGGCGCGTTTGAAGCTTTCTTT. Amino acids: CASERTGGAFEAFF. The full variable domain, its missing parts supplied by reference TRBV5-6 and TRBJ1-1, is DAGVTQSPTHLIKTRGQQVTLRCSPKSGHDTVSWYQQALGQGPQFIFQYYEEEERQRGNFPDRFSGHQFPNYSSELNVNALLLGDSALYLCASERTGGAFEAFFGQGTRLTVV.

This clone has more than one count but fewer than ten. The chain employs TRBV5-6 and TRBJ2-5; D not resolved. Germline CDR1 SGHDT, CDR2 YYEEEE. V lost 1 base to trimming and J lost 2 bases, with 9 bases between them. CDR3 length: 14 residues. The CDR3 DNA follows: TGTGCCAGCAGCTTGTTGGCCCCGCAAGAGACCCAGTACTTC. Translation gives CASSLLAPQETQYF. The entire variable domain, with the rest obtained from reference TRBV5-6 and TRBJ2-5, is as follows: DAGVTQSPTHLIKTRGQQVTLRCSPKSGHDTVSWYQQALGQGPQFIFQYYEEEERQRGNFPDRFSGHQFPNYSSELNVNALLLGDSALYLCASSLLAPQETQYFGPGTRLLVL.

The CDR3 spells CSVGLYSSYNEQFF. Here the CDR3 DNA reads TGCAGCGTTGGTCTTTACTCATCCTACAATGAGCAGTTCTTC. The chain recombines TRBV29-1 with TRBJ2-1; D uncertain. Trimming took off 4 bases at V and 1 base at J, with 11 bases between the two ends. The CDR3 has 14 amino acids. The V gene's germline CDR1 is SQVTM and CDR2 ANQGSEA.

The chain uses TRBV29-1 and TRBJ2-6; perhaps TRBD1 as D (6 bases). V lost 4 bases and J lost 0, with 13 bases in between. The germline V gene encodes CDR1 SQVTM and CDR2 ANQGSEA. This CDR3 has 16 residues. In DNA, the CDR3 is TGCAGCGTTGGGTACAGGGTGTACTCTGGGGCCAACGTCCTGACTTTC. Its protein is CSVGYRVYSGANVLTF.

This clone has more than one count but fewer than ten. CDR3 region: CASRLKETQYF. The CDR3 region has the DNA TGTGCCAGCAGACTAAAAGAGACCCAGTACTTC. V and J are TRBV25-1 and TRBJ2-5; D call uncertain. The germline gives CDR1 MGHDK, CDR2 SYGVNS. This CDR3 region has 11 residues. V lost 6 bases to trimming and J lost 3 bases, with 5 bases between them.

The chain combines TRBV4-2 with TRBJ1-2; D is unresolved. The CDR3 is 15 residues long. Germline V gene lookup returns CDR1 LGHNA and CDR2 YNFKEQ. V lost 1 base, J lost 0 bases, and 9 bases lay in between. The DNA for the CDR3 is TGTGCCAGCAGCCAAGTCGCGCGGACTAACTATGGCTACACCTTC. It translates to CASSQVARTNYGYTF.

V is TRBV9 and J is TRBJ1-1, with TRBD1 matching over 8 bases. Germline CDR1 is SGDLS and CDR2 is YYNGEE. The CDR3 runs to 17 residues. The V segment lost 0 bases and the J segment 5 bases; nucleotides outside the gene matches: 12. This CDR3 is CASSVGQGAGQGTEAFF. CDR3 DNA: TGTGCCAGCAGCGTAGGTCAGGGGGCCGGGCAGGGAACTGAAGCTTTCTTT.

In this sample, this clone turned up once. Compared with germline, one end of the junction differs, possibly owing to a read error. V gene TRBV6-6 combines with J gene TRBJ1-2, with D possibly matching TRBD1 (5 bases). CDR1 is MNHNY and CDR2 is SVGAGI in the germline V gene (reference sequence). The CDR3 has 13 residues. This chain's CDR3 is CAIKRGSKYGYTF. The DNA for the CDR3 is TGTGCCATCAAACGGGGGTCTAAGTATGGCTACACCTTC.

V and J are TRBV9 and TRBJ2-7; D may be TRBD2 (6 bases). This CDR3 is built from 14 residues. The V and J ends lost 4 bases and 2 bases respectively, with 13 bases between them. CDR1 and CDR2 (germline): SGDLS, YYNGEE. CDR3 nucleotide sequence: TGTGCCAGCAGCATCCATCCGGGGGCCTACGAGCAGTACTTC. Translation: CASSIHPGAYEQYF.

This clone was detected a few times. J is TRBJ2-4 and V is TRBV11-2; TRBD2 agrees at 14 bases. The CDR3 runs 18 residues. Germline trimming cut 2 bases from V and 8 bases from J; bases unmatched to any gene: 11. In germline, CDR1 is SGHAT, CDR2 FQNNGV. The CDR3 spells CASSLNQGTSGSDDIQYF. The CDR3, as DNA: TGTGCCAGCAGCTTAAACCAAGGGACTAGCGGGAGTGATGACATTCAGTACTTC.

Written as DNA, the CDR3 is TGTGCCAGCAGCCGTACAACAACCGATCAGCCCCAGCATTTT. Protein: CASSRTTTDQPQHF. The V call is TRBV6-5, the J call TRBJ1-5; D ambiguous. Between the trimmed V and J ends, which lost 6 bases and 5 bases, there was a span of 14 bases. In germline, CDR1 is MNHEY, CDR2 SVGAGI. This CDR3 is 14 amino acids long.

The table lists this clone with a few counts. The CDR3 DNA follows: TGTGCCAGCAGTGAATTGGGGACAAACCAGCCCCAGCATTTT. Encoded protein: CASSELGTNQPQHF. The V and J genes are TRBV6-1 and TRBJ1-5; D is possibly TRBD1 (6 bases). This CDR3 spans 14 amino acids. V was pared by 2 bases and J by 7 bases, with 12 bases between. Germline assignment: CDR1 MNHNS and CDR2 SASEGT.

CDR3 nucleotide sequence: TGTGCCAGCAGCTTAGGTTTGGGGAGCTCCTACAATGAGCAGTTCTTC. Encoded protein: CASSLGLGSSYNEQFF. The rearrangement links TRBV7-9 to TRBJ2-1; possible D gene TRBD2, 5 bases. Germline-derived CDR1 and CDR2 are SEHNR and FQNEAQ (reference sequence). The V end was cut by 1 base, the J end by 0 bases, with 10 bases between. CDR3 length: 16 amino acids.

The chain recombines TRBV9 with TRBJ1-2; 8 nucleotides agree with TRBD1. CDR1 and CDR2 from the germline V gene are SGDLS and YYNGEE. With 4 bases clipped from V and 4 bases from J, the junction kept 15 bases outside the gene matches. The CDR3 covers 17 residues. In DNA form, the CDR3 reads TGTGCCAGCAGCTCGGGACAGGACGACGGGCTTGTCTATGGCTACACCTTC. Protein: CASSSGQDDGLVYGYTF.

This clone was counted between two and nine times. The chain has TRBV6-5 and TRBJ2-7; 9 bases are shared with TRBD2. The CDR3 spans 15 residues. Unmatched junction bases numbered 8, after V lost 6 bases and J lost 2 bases. Germline lookup yields CDR1 MNHEY and CDR2 SVGAGI. In nucleotides, the CDR3 is TGTGCCAGCAGGCAAGGACTAGCGTCACCCTACGAGCAGTACTTC. Translating it yields CASRQGLASPYEQYF.

The gene calls are TRBV30 and TRBJ2-3; TRBD1 might be the D (6 bases). Germline V gene lookup returns CDR1 GTSNPN and CDR2 SVGIG (reference sequence). This CDR3 contains 13 residues. The ends were cut back, 2 bases at V and 4 bases at J, with 10 bases in the middle. DNA of the CDR3: TGTGCCTGGAGTACAAGGACAGCAGATACGCAGTATTTT. Protein: CAWSTRTADTQYF.

The chain has TRBV7-9 and TRBJ2-1, with 13 bases that match TRBD2. The length of the CDR3 is 18 residues. Germline V CDR1 and CDR2: SEHNR, FQNEAQ (reference sequence). The junction had 10 bases not matched to a gene; V was cut back by 5 bases and J by 3 bases. The CDR3 DNA is TGTGCCAGCAGCCCGACCCGGACTAGCGGGGGTGTCTACAATGAGCAGTTCTTC. Amino acid sequence: CASSPTRTSGGVYNEQFF.

This clone was found a few times. This chain links TRBV11-2 with TRBJ2-1; D not certain. From germline, CDR1 is SGHAT and CDR2 FQNNGV. V was shortened by 0 bases and J by 4 bases, with 4 bases between the two germline ends. This CDR3 region has 13 residues. CDR3 DNA sequence: TGTGCCAGCAGCTTAGATCTGTACAATGAGCAGTTCTTC. Translating it yields CASSLDLYNEQFF.

This clone was found a few times. V usage is TRBV7-3 and J usage is TRBJ2-1; TRBD2 might be the D (6 bases). The germline CDR1 and CDR2 sequences are SGHTA and FQGTGA. Trimming removed 6 bases from V and 8 bases from J, with 14 bases in between. The CDR3 loop spans 13 amino acids. CDR3 DNA: TGTGCCAGCAGTCTTAATCCGGGGGATGAGCAGTTCTTC. This gives the protein CASSLNPGDEQFF.

This sequence joins TRBV28 and TRBJ1-1; no reliable D call. V was pared by 4 bases and J by 1 base, with 7 bases between. The germline gives CDR1 MDHEN, CDR2 SYDVKM. CDR3 length: 13 amino acids. The CDR3 bases are TGTGCCAGCAGTTCGGGAGGGAACACTGAAGCTTTCTTT. It codes for CASSSGGNTEAFF.

The gene calls are TRBV5-6 and TRBJ1-2; the D gene is possibly TRBD1 (6 bases). V was trimmed by 1 base and J by 2 bases, leaving 9 bases between them. The CDR3 runs to 14 residues. Germline CDR1 SGHDT, CDR2 YYEEEE. CDR3 residues: CASSLTGRNYGYTF. CDR3 DNA: TGTGCCAGCAGCTTGACAGGGAGAAACTATGGCTACACCTTC.

This clone turned up a few times. J is TRBJ1-5 and V is TRBV9; the D gene is possibly TRBD1 (6 bases). The CDR3 totals 13 residues. V gave up 4 bases and J gave up 7 bases, with 12 bases separating them. Looked up from germline, CDR1 is SGDLS and CDR2 is YYNGEE. CDR3 bases: TGTGCCAGCAGCATCAGGGGATGCCAGCCCCAGCATTTT. This encodes CASSIRGCQPQHF.

This rearrangement joins TRBV18 to TRBJ2-7; 11 nucleotides align to TRBD1. CDR3 length equals 15 residues. CDR1 and CDR2 from the germline V gene are KGHSH and LQKENI. V gave up 3 bases and J gave up 4 bases; unmatched junction bases: 5. This CDR3 is CASSPWTGGSYEQYF. The CDR3 DNA follows: TGTGCCAGCTCACCCTGGACAGGGGGCTCGTACGAGCAGTACTTC.

This clone has a handful of counts. DNA for the CDR3: TGTGCCAGCAGCTTAATGGAGACAGATACGCAGTATTTT. It is translated as CASSLMETDTQYF. The rearrangement joins TRBV7-9 to TRBJ2-3; unclear D gene. Trimming took off 2 bases at V and 3 bases at J, with 6 bases between the two ends. The length of the CDR3 is 13 residues. The germline V gene encodes CDR1 SEHNR and CDR2 FQNEAQ (reference sequence). The full variable domain, with the rest looked up from reference TRBV7-9 and TRBJ2-3, is DTGVSQNPRHKITKRGQNVTFRCDPISEHNRLYWYRQTLGQGPEFLTYFQNEAQLEKSRLLSDRFSAERPKGSFSTLEIQRTEQGDSAMYLCASSLMETDTQYFGPGTRLTVL.

This clone was picked up a small number of times. The chain carries TRBV6-5 and TRBJ2-3; 8 bases agree with TRBD1. CDR1 is MNHEY, CDR2 SVGAGI, per germline. V shed 2 bases, J shed 6 bases, and the junction held 1 base outside the gene matches. This CDR3 spans 13 amino acids. Written as DNA, the CDR3 is TGTGCCAGCAGTTACCGACAGGGGGATACGCAGTATTTT. It translates to CASSYRQGDTQYF.

This rearrangement joins TRBV5-4 to TRBJ2-5; TRBD1 is a possible D gene (6 bases). Germline V lookup: CDR1 SGHNT, CDR2 YYREEE (reference sequence). The ends were cut back, 5 bases at V and 0 bases at J, with 14 bases in the middle. The CDR3 contains 15 residues. Here the CDR3 DNA reads TGTGCCAGCAGGGAAACGGGACAATACCAAGAGACCCAGTACTTC. Translated: CASRETGQYQETQYF.

This chain connects TRBV4-3 to TRBJ1-2, with D tentatively TRBD1 (6 bases). Trimming shortened V by 1 base and J by 4 bases, and 13 bases separated the two germline ends. There are 15 residues in the CDR3. Germline V gene lookup returns CDR1 LGHNA and CDR2 YSLEER. This CDR3 reads CASSQGAGVGYGYTF. In nucleotides, the CDR3 is TGCGCCAGCAGCCAAGGTGCAGGGGTTGGCTATGGCTACACCTTC.